This T cell receptor beta chain came from a study of STAT3 mutations in large granular lymphocyte leukemia. Study outcomes and limitations: Some patients had persisting codominant clonotypes that could mask small clones. At least one immunodominant TCR beta clonotype appeared in every T-cell large granular lymphocyte leukemia patient. TCR clonotype switching after therapy occurred in 6 of 18 patients.

To note about this clone: The antigen remains unidentified.

Sequencing used immunoSEQ multiplex PCR; TCRdb keeps in-frame clones, though not all of them. The profile covers under 20,000 clones, with about 90% appearing a single time and less than 45% taken by the ten largest. This CDR3 is 11 amino acids long. Looked up from germline, CDR1 is SGHTA and CDR2 is FQGNSA. The V gene lost 5 bases and the J gene lost 1 base, with 1 base spanning the gap. Sequencing was carried out using peripheral blood mononuclear cells. J is TRBJ2-3 and V is TRBV7-2; D not certain. The origin of this receptor is a man aged 55-75 years with T-cell large granular lymphocyte leukemia. Some clones in this sample may be carry-over from other donors' samples. CDR3: CASSRTDTQYF. The CDR3 DNA reads as TGTGCCAGCAGCCGCACAGATACGCAGTATTTT.